This is a list of T cell receptor beta chains from one sample in a study of T cell repertoires in cytomegalovirus infection. TCRdb re-called the reads with MiXCR, one entry per CDR3 protein. The sample shows hundreds of thousands of distinct CDR3 sequences, around 29% of them seen only once. These TCRs' antigens remain unknown. The material sequenced was cultured CD8+ T cells from PBMCs, taken from culture after CMV antigen stimulation. The receptors stem from a human donor in good health (CMV status not recorded). Some clones in this sample may be carry-over from other donors' samples. Both conserved end residues are trimmed from each CDR3. The order of the fields is CDR3 length, V gene, CDR3 protein.

13	TRBV5-1	ASSSQAGAANIQY
12	TRBV12-3/TRBV12-4	ASSKKSRGETQY
14	TRBV27	ASSLSGVAGGDEQF
12	TRBV6-1	ASSYGASGAEQF
11	TRBV7-8	ASSLLERTEAF
13	TRBV20-1	SARDRDKGFYGYT
12	TRBV12-5	ASGLVPRGGELF
13	TRBV25-1	ASSGGTGHNQPQH
12	TRBV7-9	ASSSQGAKNIQY
12	TRBV27	ASSLISSNEKLF
13	TRBV7-6	ASSLAQGVYNEQF
12	TRBV27	ASTGLPLGGELF
13	TRBV7-9	ASSLLTGVNSPLH
10	TRBV19	ASNLGVTEAF
13	TRBV4-3	ASSQDRGGGEGYT
10	TRBV10-3	AISESPQTIY
13	TRBV27	ASSLSQGRSNGYT
14	TRBV6-2/TRBV6-3	ASSTWTSGEGETQY
14	TRBV6-6	ASSQGRGVHAGELF
11	TRBV20-1	SARWGLSYEQY
13	TRBV6-1	ASSGGDSGANVLT
15	TRBV7-6	ASSTRGLAGGFYEQF
10	TRBV10-3	AISERGQEQF
12	TRBV4-1	ASSSRAGGYEQY